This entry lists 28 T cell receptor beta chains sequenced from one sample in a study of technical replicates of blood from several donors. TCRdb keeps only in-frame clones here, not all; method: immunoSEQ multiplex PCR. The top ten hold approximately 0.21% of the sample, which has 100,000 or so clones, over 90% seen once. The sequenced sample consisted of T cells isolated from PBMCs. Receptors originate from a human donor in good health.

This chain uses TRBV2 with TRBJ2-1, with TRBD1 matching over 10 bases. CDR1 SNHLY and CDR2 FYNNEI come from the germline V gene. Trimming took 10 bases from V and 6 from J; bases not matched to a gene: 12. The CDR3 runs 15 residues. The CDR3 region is CAIFRDRGVLNEQFF. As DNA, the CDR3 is TGTGCCATCTTTAGGGACAGGGGTGTACTCAATGAGCAGTTCTTC.

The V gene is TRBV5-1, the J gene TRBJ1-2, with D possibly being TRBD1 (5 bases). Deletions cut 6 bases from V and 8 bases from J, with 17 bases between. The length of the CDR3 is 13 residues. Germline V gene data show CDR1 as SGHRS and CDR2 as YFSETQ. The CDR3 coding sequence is TGCGCCAGCACCCTAGAAGGGGAGGAGGGCTACACCTTC. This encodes CASTLEGEEGYTF.

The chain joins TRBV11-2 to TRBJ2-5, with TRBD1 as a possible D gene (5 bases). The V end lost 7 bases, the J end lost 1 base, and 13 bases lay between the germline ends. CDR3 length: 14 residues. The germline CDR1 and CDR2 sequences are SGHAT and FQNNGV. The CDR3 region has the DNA TGTGCCAGCACTAAGACAGACCCCCAAGAGACCCAGTACTTC. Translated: CASTKTDPQETQYF.

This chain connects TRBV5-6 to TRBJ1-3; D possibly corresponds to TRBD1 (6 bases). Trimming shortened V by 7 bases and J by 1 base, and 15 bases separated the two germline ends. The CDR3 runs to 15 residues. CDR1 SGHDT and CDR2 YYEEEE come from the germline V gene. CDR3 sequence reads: CASARGGSSGNTIYF. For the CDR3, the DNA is TGTGCCAGCGCCCGGGGGGGCAGTTCTGGAAACACCATATATTTT. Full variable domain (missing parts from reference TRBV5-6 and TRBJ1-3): DAGVTQSPTHLIKTRGQQVTLRCSPKSGHDTVSWYQQALGQGPQFIFQYYEEEERQRGNFPDRFSGHQFPNYSSELNVNALLLGDSALYLCASARGGSSGNTIYFGEGSWLTVV.

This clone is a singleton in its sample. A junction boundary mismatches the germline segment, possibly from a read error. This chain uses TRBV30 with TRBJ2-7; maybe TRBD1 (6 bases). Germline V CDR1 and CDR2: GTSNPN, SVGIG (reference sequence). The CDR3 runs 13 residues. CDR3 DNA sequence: TGTGCGTGGACGAGCAGGGGATCCTACGAGCAGTACTTC. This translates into CAWTSRGSYEQYF. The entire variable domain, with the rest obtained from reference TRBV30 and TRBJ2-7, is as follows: SQTIHQWPATLVQPVGSPLSLECTVEGTSNPNLYWYRQAAGRGLQLLFYSVGIGQISSEVPQNLSASRPQDRQFILSSKKLLLSDSGFYLCAWTSRGSYEQYFGPGTRLTVT.

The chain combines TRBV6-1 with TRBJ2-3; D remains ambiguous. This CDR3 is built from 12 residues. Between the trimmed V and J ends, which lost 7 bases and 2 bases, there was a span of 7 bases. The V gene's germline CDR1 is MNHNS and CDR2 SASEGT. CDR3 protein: CASTLYTDTQYF. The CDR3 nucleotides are TGTGCCAGCACCCTTTACACAGATACGCAGTATTTT.

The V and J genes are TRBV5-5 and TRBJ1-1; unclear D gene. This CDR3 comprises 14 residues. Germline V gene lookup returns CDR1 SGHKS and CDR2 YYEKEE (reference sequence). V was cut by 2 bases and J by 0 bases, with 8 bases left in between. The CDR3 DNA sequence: TGTGCCAGCAGCTTTGGTGCTATGAACACTGAAGCTTTCTTT. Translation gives CASSFGAMNTEAFF.

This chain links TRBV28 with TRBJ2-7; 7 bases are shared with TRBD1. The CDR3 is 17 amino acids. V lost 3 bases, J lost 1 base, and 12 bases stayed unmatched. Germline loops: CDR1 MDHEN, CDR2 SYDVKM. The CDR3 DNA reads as TGTGCCAGCAGTTTCCCCACACTGGGACAGTTATCCTACGAGCAGTACTTC. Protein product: CASSFPTLGQLSYEQYF.

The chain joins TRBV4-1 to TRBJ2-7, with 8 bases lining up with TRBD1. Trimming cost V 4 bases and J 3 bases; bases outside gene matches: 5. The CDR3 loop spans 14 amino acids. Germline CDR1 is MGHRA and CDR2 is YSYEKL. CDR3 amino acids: CASSPRDRSYEQYF. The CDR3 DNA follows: TGCGCCAGCAGCCCCCGGGACAGGAGCTACGAGCAGTACTTC.

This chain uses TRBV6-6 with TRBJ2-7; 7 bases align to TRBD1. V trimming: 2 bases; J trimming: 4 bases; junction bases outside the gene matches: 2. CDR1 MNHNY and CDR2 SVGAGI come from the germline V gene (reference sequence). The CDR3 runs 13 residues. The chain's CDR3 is CASSYTGDYEQYF. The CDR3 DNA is TGTGCCAGCAGTTACACAGGGGATTACGAGCAGTACTTC.

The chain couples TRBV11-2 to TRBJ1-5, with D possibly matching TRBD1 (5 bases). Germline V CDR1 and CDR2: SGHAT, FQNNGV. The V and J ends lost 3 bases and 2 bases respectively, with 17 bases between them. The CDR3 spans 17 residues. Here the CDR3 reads CASSLFPRGRGNQPQHF. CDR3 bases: TGTGCCAGCAGCTTGTTCCCGCGGGGCCGTGGCAATCAGCCCCAGCATTTT.

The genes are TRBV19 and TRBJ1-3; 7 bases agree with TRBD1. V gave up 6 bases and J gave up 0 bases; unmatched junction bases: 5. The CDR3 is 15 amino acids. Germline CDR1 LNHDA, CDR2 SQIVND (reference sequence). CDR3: CASRRDRFSGNTIYF. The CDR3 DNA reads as TGTGCCAGTAGGAGGGACAGATTCTCTGGAAACACCATATATTTT.

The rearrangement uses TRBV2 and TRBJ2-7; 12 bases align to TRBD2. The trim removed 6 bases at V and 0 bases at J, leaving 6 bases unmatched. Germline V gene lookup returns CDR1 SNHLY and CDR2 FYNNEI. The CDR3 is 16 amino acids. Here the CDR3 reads CASSFTSGGPSYEQYF. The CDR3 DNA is TGTGCCAGCAGCTTTACTAGCGGGGGGCCCTCCTACGAGCAGTACTTC.

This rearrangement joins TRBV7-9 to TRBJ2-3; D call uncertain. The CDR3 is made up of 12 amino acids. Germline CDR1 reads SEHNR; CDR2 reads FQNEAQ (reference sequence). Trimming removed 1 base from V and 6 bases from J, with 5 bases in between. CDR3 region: CASSLVSDTQYF. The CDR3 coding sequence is TGTGCCAGCAGCTTAGTCTCGGATACGCAGTATTTT.

CDR3 sequence reads: CASSQAGGPRETQYF. CDR3 coding DNA: TGCGCCAGCAGCCAAGCGGGGGGGCCGAGAGAGACCCAGTACTTC. The chain uses TRBV4-1 and TRBJ2-5; 8 bases match TRBD2. Trimming cost V 1 base and J 4 bases; bases outside gene matches: 5. The germline gives CDR1 MGHRA, CDR2 YSYEKL. This CDR3 contains 15 residues.

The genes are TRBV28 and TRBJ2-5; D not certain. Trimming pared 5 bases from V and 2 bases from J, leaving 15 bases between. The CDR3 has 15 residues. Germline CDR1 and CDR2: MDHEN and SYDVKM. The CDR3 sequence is CASSPRLGKQETQYF. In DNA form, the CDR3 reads TGTGCCAGCAGTCCACGTTTGGGCAAACAAGAGACCCAGTACTTC. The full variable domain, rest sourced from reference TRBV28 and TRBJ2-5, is DVKVTQSSRYLVKRTGEKVFLECVQDMDHENMFWYRQDPGLGLRLIYFSYDVKMKEKGDIPEGYSVSREKKERFSLILESASTNQTSMYLCASSPRLGKQETQYFGPGTRLLVL.

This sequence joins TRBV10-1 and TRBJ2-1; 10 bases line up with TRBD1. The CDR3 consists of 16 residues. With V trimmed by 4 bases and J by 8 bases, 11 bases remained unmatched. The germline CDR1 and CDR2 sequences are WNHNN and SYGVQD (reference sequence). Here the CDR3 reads CASSVQPGTGAHEQFF. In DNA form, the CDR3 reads TGCGCCAGCAGTGTACAACCCGGGACAGGGGCCCATGAGCAGTTCTTC.

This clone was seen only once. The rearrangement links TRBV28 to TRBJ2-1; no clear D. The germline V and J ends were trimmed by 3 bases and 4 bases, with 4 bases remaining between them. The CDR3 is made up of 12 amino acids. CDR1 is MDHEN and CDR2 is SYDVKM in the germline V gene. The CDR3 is CASSFLYNEQFF. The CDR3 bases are TGTGCCAGCAGTTTCCTATACAATGAGCAGTTCTTC.

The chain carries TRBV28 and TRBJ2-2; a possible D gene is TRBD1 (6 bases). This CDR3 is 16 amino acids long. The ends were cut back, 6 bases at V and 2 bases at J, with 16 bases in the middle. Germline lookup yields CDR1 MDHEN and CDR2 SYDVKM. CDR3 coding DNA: TGTGCCAGCAGCCATGGACAGTCTCGAAACACCGGGGAGCTGTTTTTT. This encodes CASSHGQSRNTGELFF.

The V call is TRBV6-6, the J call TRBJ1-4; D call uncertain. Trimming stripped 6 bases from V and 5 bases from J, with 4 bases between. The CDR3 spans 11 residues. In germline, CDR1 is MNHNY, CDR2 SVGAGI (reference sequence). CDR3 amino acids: CASSGNEKLFF. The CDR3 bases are TGTGCCAGCAGCGGGAATGAAAAACTGTTTTTT.

This CDR3 is CASSLEMAGNQPQHF. For the CDR3, the DNA is TGTGCCAGCAGCTTAGAGATGGCGGGGAATCAGCCCCAGCATTTT. The J gene is TRBJ1-5, the V gene TRBV7-8; D not certain. Germline-derived CDR1 and CDR2 are SGHVS and FQNEAQ. The V gene lost 1 base and the J gene lost 4 bases, with 11 bases spanning the gap. This CDR3 has 15 amino acids.

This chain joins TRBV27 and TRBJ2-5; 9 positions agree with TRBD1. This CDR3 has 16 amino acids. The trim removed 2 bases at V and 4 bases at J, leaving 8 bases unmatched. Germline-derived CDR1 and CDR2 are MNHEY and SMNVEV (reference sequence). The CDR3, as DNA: TGTGCCAGCAGTTTAGTTGGGACAGGGTGGAGAGAGACCCAGTACTTC. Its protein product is CASSLVGTGWRETQYF.

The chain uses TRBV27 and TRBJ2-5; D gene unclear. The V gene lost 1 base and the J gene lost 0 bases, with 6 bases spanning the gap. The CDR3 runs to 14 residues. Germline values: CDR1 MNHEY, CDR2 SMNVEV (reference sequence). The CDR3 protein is CASSLFENQETQYF. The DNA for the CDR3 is TGTGCCAGCAGTTTATTTGAGAACCAAGAGACCCAGTACTTC.

The CDR3: CAIILGGYYGYTF. The CDR3 DNA follows: TGTGCCATCATTTTGGGGGGATACTATGGCTACACCTTC. The chain uses TRBV10-3 and TRBJ1-2, with a weak D call TRBD1 (5 bases). With 7 bases removed from V and 3 bases from J, the gap between germline ends came to 12 bases. The CDR3 spans 13 residues. CDR1 is ENHRY and CDR2 is SYGVKD in the germline V gene.

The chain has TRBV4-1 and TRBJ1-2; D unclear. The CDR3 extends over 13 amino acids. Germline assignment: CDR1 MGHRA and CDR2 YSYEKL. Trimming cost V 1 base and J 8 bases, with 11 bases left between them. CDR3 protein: CASSQVTGEGYTF. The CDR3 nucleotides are TGCGCCAGCAGCCAAGTTACGGGAGAGGGCTACACCTTC.

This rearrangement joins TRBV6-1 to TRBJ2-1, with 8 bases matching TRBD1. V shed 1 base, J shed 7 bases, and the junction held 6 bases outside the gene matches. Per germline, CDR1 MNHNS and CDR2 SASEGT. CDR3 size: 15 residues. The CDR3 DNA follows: TGTGCCAGCAGTGAAGTTACAGGGGGAGTGAATGAGCAGTTCTTC. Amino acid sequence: CASSEVTGGVNEQFF.

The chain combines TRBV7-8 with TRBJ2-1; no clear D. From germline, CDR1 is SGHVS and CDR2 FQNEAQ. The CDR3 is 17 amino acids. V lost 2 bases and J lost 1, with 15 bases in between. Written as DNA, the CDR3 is TGTGCCAGCAGCTTATCGTTTCGCGTGCATTCCTACAATGAGCAGTTCTTC. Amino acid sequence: CASSLSFRVHSYNEQFF.

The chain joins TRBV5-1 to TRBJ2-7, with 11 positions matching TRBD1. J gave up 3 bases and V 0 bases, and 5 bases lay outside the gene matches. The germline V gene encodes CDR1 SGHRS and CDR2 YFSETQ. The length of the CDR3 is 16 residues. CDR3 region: CASSLVRGQGDYEQYF. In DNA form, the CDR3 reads TGCGCCAGCAGCTTGGTCCGGGGACAGGGGGACTACGAGCAGTACTTC.